This T cell receptor (beta chain) emerged from a study of cytomegalovirus exposure and HLA in healthy donors. Study overall: From HLA-typed donors, an early data release held approximately 85 million unique TCRs. Overall study findings and caveats: Researchers catalogued approximately 170 TCR beta chains as cytomegalovirus-associated. A later analysis found most CMV-associated TCR beta chains apparently HLA-restricted.

Whereas donors were nominally healthy upon sampling, unrecorded immune exposures were probable. With 2 bases clipped from V and 0 bases from J, the junction kept 1 base outside the gene matches. The germline V gene has CDR1 SGHDT and CDR2 YYEEEE. The CDR3 has 14 residues. With 60 Vbeta and 13 Jbeta primers, the PCR was carried out. Clones were sequenced by immunoSEQ multiplex PCR, and TCRdb holds only the in-frame ones, with some missing. Its listing shows 40,000 to 50,000 clones. Points on this clone: Its antigen is undetermined.

Input material: PBMCs. The chain has TRBV5-6 and TRBJ2-7, with 8 nucleotides matching TRBD1. The receptor comes from a middle-aged woman in good health and CMV-seronegative. CDR3 sequence reads: CASSFTGGSYEQYF. As DNA, the CDR3 is TGTGCCAGCAGCTTTACAGGGGGCTCCTACGAGCAGTACTTC.